The 32 T cell receptor beta chains given below trace back to one sample, sequenced in a study of graft-versus-host responses after intestinal transplantation. These TCRs are of unknown antigen specificity. Profiled with immunoSEQ multiplex PCR; TCRdb holds only in-frame clones, not every one. Among 70,000 to 75,000 clones listed, 89% were seen once. Sequences were derived from unstimulated CD8+ T cells sorted from spleen or lymph node cells, sampled before intestinal transplant. The receptors shown here come from a human donor who received an intestinal transplant.

There are a few counts of this clone. This sequence joins TRBV7-9 and TRBJ1-3; tentatively, D is TRBD1 (6 bases). CDR1 SEHNR and CDR2 FQNEAQ come from the germline V gene (reference sequence). The CDR3 loop spans 17 amino acids. The germline V and J ends were trimmed by 5 bases and 0 bases, with 17 bases remaining between them. The CDR3 region has the DNA TGTGCCAGCAGCCCAGGGGTCGAGGAGAGCTCTGGAAACACCATATATTTT. Protein sequence: CASSPGVEESSGNTIYF.

The rearrangement links TRBV7-6 to TRBJ1-1; unclear D gene. The CDR3 runs 14 residues. Trimming cost V 5 bases and J 5 bases, with 15 bases left between them. Germline assignment: CDR1 SGHVS and CDR2 FNYEAQ. CDR3 nucleotides: TGTGCCAGCAGCCCGGGCCCCCCGGGGACTGAAGCTTTCTTT. This sequence encodes CASSPGPPGTEAFF.

The V and J genes are TRBV29-1 and TRBJ2-1; 13 positions agree with TRBD2. The CDR3 has 18 residues. The junction had 16 bases not matched to a gene; V was cut back by 7 bases and J by 4 bases. CDR1 is SQVTM and CDR2 is ANQGSEA in the germline V gene. CDR3 in amino acids: CSASIQSGLAGSYNEQFF. Written as DNA, the CDR3 is TGCAGCGCATCTATACAGTCGGGACTAGCGGGGTCATACAATGAGCAGTTCTTC.

The chain has TRBV4-1 and TRBJ2-7, with TRBD2 as a possible D gene (7 bases). Trimming pared 1 base from V and 6 bases from J, leaving 22 bases between. The CDR3 length is 17 residues. Germline CDR1 MGHRA, CDR2 YSYEKL. The CDR3 is CASSQGWGAAGAGEQYF. The CDR3 DNA is TGCGCCAGCAGCCAAGGGTGGGGCGCCGCGGGGGCCGGCGAGCAGTACTTC.

The chain couples TRBV11-2 to TRBJ2-1, with D hard to call. V lost 5 bases and J lost 5, with 13 bases in between. The V gene's germline CDR1 is SGHAT and CDR2 FQNNGV. This CDR3 has 14 residues. CDR3 DNA: TGTGCCAGCAGCACCCCCGAGACACACAATGAGCAGTTCTTC. This sequence encodes CASSTPETHNEQFF.

The chain has TRBV27 and TRBJ2-3; D gene unclear. CDR1 is MNHEY and CDR2 is SMNVEV in the germline V gene (reference sequence). Between the trimmed V and J ends, which lost 3 bases and 10 bases, there was a span of 11 bases. The CDR3 extends over 12 amino acids. The CDR3 DNA reads TGTGCCAGCAGTTTCATTCTGGGCCCGCAGTATTTT. As protein: CASSFILGPQYF.

The chain recombines TRBV7-6 with TRBJ2-3, with 9 positions matching TRBD2. J was trimmed by 4 bases and V by 5 bases; bases with no gene match: 13. The CDR3 has 17 amino acids. In germline, CDR1 is SGHVS, CDR2 FNYEAQ. For the CDR3, the DNA is TGTGCCAGCAGCCCAATGGTGGCGGGGGGGCCGTCAGATACGCAGTATTTT. It encodes CASSPMVAGGPSDTQYF.

In its sample, this clone was seen once. This sequence joins TRBV6-5 and TRBJ1-5; weak D call: TRBD1 (5 bases). Trimming pared 7 bases from V and 5 bases from J, leaving 18 bases between. The CDR3 has 15 amino acids. The germline gives CDR1 MNHEY, CDR2 SVGAGI. CDR3 coding DNA: TGTGCCAGCACCGAAATAGAGACAGCAGATCAGCCCCAGCATTTT. It translates to CASTEIETADQPQHF.

The chain combines TRBV6-6 with TRBJ1-2; 9 nucleotides match TRBD1. With V trimmed by 8 bases and J by 3 bases, 10 bases remained unmatched. Germline values: CDR1 MNHNY, CDR2 SVGAGI (reference sequence). The CDR3 contains 15 residues. CDR3 residues: CASRRDREFHYGYTF. The CDR3 DNA is TGTGCCAGCCGTAGGGACAGGGAGTTTCACTATGGCTACACCTTC.

The CDR3 here is CASMLAEGLSNEQFF. CDR3 sequence (DNA): TGTGCCAGCATGCTAGCGGAGGGGCTTTCGAATGAGCAGTTCTTC. This chain joins TRBV6-5 and TRBJ2-1; 7 bases align to TRBD2. The germline V gene encodes CDR1 MNHEY and CDR2 SVGAGI. The CDR3 consists of 15 residues. V lost 7 bases, J lost 7 bases, and 13 bases stayed unmatched.

In this sample, this clone turned up a few times. V gene TRBV9 combines with J gene TRBJ1-2, with D perhaps matching TRBD1 (6 bases). Germline V gene sequence: CDR1 SGDLS, CDR2 YYNGEE. Trimming removed 3 bases from V and 0 bases from J, with 15 bases in between. This CDR3 contains 16 residues. The CDR3 loop reads CASSAEGQPTNYGYTF. CDR3 nucleotides: TGTGCCAGCAGCGCCGAAGGACAGCCAACTAACTATGGCTACACCTTC.

The genes are TRBV9 and TRBJ1-1; no reliable D call. The germline gives CDR1 SGDLS, CDR2 YYNGEE. Trimming took 4 bases from V and 5 from J, leaving 18 bases between them. This CDR3 region has 15 residues. This CDR3 reads CASSPRLEWVTEAFF. DNA for the CDR3: TGTGCCAGCAGCCCTCGACTTGAATGGGTAACTGAAGCTTTCTTT. Full variable domain (outside the CDR3, taken from reference TRBV9 and TRBJ1-1): DSGVTQTPKHLITATGQRVTLRCSPRSGDLSVYWYQQSLDQGLQFLIQYYNGEERAKGNILERFSAQQFPDLHSELNLSSLELGDSALYFCASSPRLEWVTEAFFGQGTRLTVV.

V usage is TRBV14 and J usage is TRBJ1-1; D possibly corresponds to TRBD1 (6 bases). Per the germline V gene, CDR1 is SGHDN and CDR2 is FVKESK. V lost 4 bases and J 0 bases, leaving 30 bases between the germline ends. The CDR3 is 21 residues long. The CDR3 sequence is CASSRPRIVRTDLIVNTEAFF. The DNA of the CDR3 is TGTGCCAGCAGCCGACCCAGGATCGTTCGGACAGACCTAATAGTGAACACTGAAGCTTTCTTT.

This clone was recorded only once. The chain uses TRBV27 and TRBJ1-2; 7 bases align to TRBD1. V lost 6 bases to trimming and J lost 4 bases; unmatched junction nucleotides: 5. CDR3 length: 13 amino acids. The germline V gene has CDR1 MNHEY and CDR2 SMNVEV (reference sequence). DNA of the CDR3: TGTGCCAGCAGCCAGGGGGTGCCCTATGGCTACACCTTC. Its protein is CASSQGVPYGYTF.

This clone has only one observation. The rearrangement joins TRBV5-1 to TRBJ2-7, with 9 bases that match TRBD2. CDR1 SGHRS and CDR2 YFSETQ come from the germline V gene. This CDR3 region has 16 residues. V lost 2 bases and J lost 0; bases outside the gene matches: 6. CDR3 nucleotide sequence: TGCGCCAGCAGCTTATACTATAGCGGGAGCTCCTACGAGCAGTACTTC. It yields the protein CASSLYYSGSSYEQYF.

This rearrangement joins TRBV21-1 to TRBJ2-6; the D call in the table, TRBD2, was not verified against the DNA. TRBV21-1 is a recognized pseudogene. This CDR3 has 18 amino acids. The CDR3 bases are TGTGCCAGCAGAGCGAGGATGCTACAACAAAGTCGGGCCAACGTCCTGACTTTC. Amino acid sequence: CASRARMLQQSRANVLTF.

The genes are TRBV28 and TRBJ2-7, with 7 bases matching TRBD1. The CDR3 is made up of 14 amino acids. After removal of 3 bases from V and 3 bases from J, the junction contained 5 bases not matched to a gene. CDR1 and CDR2 (germline): MDHEN, SYDVKM. CDR3 in amino acids: CASSLRGLVYEQYF. The DNA of the CDR3 is TGTGCCAGCAGTTTGAGGGGGCTGGTCTACGAGCAGTACTTC. Full variable domain (rest looked up from reference TRBV28 and TRBJ2-7): DVKVTQSSRYLVKRTGEKVFLECVQDMDHENMFWYRQDPGLGLRLIYFSYDVKMKEKGDIPEGYSVSREKKERFSLILESASTNQTSMYLCASSLRGLVYEQYFGPGTRLTVT.

With respect to this clone: At the DNA level, this CDR3 is encoded by other sequences in the same sample as well. J is TRBJ2-3 and V is TRBV6-6; 9 bases align to TRBD1. Germline V gene lookup returns CDR1 MNHNY and CDR2 SVGAGI (reference sequence). The CDR3 contains 14 residues. Unmatched junction bases numbered 3, after V lost 6 bases and J lost 2 bases. The CDR3 sequence is CASSDRGDTDTQYF. Here the CDR3 DNA reads TGTGCCAGCAGCGACAGGGGGGACACAGATACGCAGTATTTT.

The rearrangement links TRBV11-2 to TRBJ1-1; D perhaps matches TRBD1 (6 bases). CDR3 size: 18 residues. V lost 5 bases, J lost 6 bases, and 28 bases lay in between. Per the germline V gene, CDR1 is SGHAT and CDR2 is FQNNGV. The CDR3 is CASSRSNREGGFRPEAFF. CDR3 sequence (DNA): TGTGCCAGCAGCCGATCCAACAGGGAGGGAGGATTTCGGCCTGAAGCTTTCTTT.

This clone appeared a single time. In DNA, the CDR3 is TGTGCCAGTAGTATAGATCCAGGGGGCGATCCCCTCGGCAATCAGCCCCAGCATTTT. Translating gives CASSIDPGGDPLGNQPQHF. The chain uses TRBV19 and TRBJ1-5, with TRBD1 matching over 8 bases. Germline CDR1 reads LNHDA; CDR2 reads SQIVND (reference sequence). With 0 bases clipped from V and 2 bases from J, the junction kept 12 bases outside the gene matches. The length of the CDR3 is 19 residues.

This chain joins TRBV19 and TRBJ2-1; TRBD2 matches 11 bases. V trimming: 4 bases; J trimming: 2 bases; junction bases outside the gene matches: 4. The CDR3 contains 16 residues. Germline V gene lookup returns CDR1 LNHDA and CDR2 SQIVND (reference sequence). The CDR3 sequence: CASSTPTSGAYNEQFF. The CDR3, as DNA: TGTGCCAGTAGTACTCCGACTAGCGGGGCCTACAATGAGCAGTTCTTC.

The chain joins TRBV27 to TRBJ2-7; 10 bases are shared with TRBD1. Germline V gene data show CDR1 as MNHEY and CDR2 as SMNVEV (reference sequence). The CDR3 sequence is 13 residues long. V shed 6 bases and J 3 bases; nucleotides not matched to a gene: 2. This CDR3 reads CASRGTGDYEQYF. The CDR3 bases are TGTGCCAGCAGGGGGACAGGGGACTACGAGCAGTACTTC.

This chain joins TRBV12-1 and TRBJ2-1; the table's D call TRBD2 went unverified against the DNA. TRBV12-1 is shown as a pseudogene. The CDR3 is 15 residues long. The CDR3 DNA reads TGTGCCAGCAGCCCCAGCGGGACCTCCTACAATGAGCAGTTCTTC. Its translation is CASSPSGTSYNEQFF.

This clone was counted once. One base away lies a much larger clone, so this may be a sequencing read error. CDR3 residues: CASSLDPGQGNTGELFF. The CDR3 bases are TGTGCCAGCAGCTTAGACCCGGGACAGGGTAACACCGGGGAGCTGTTTTTT. The chain links TRBV11-2 to TRBJ2-2; 9 positions match TRBD1. Germline trimming cut 0 bases from V and 2 bases from J; bases unmatched to any gene: 4. The CDR3 runs 17 residues. Germline-derived CDR1 and CDR2 are SGHAT and FQNNGV.

This chain uses TRBV19 with TRBJ2-1; 8 nucleotides match TRBD1. Germline V gene sequence: CDR1 LNHDA, CDR2 SQIVND (reference sequence). Germline trimming cut 5 bases from V and 1 base from J; bases unmatched to any gene: 7. This CDR3 comprises 16 residues. The CDR3 sequence is CASSPARDRSYNEQFF. The CDR3 nucleotides are TGTGCCAGTAGTCCTGCGCGGGACAGGTCCTACAATGAGCAGTTCTTC.

This chain joins TRBV6-1 and TRBJ2-5; D is possibly TRBD2 (5 bases). This CDR3 is built from 16 residues. Deletions cut 4 bases from V and 7 bases from J, with 22 bases between. Germline-derived CDR1 and CDR2 are MNHNS and SASEGT. DNA of the CDR3: TGTGCCAGCAGTGTCTACCAACTAGTCCGGACCGCGACCCAGTACTTC. This translates into CASSVYQLVRTATQYF.

J is TRBJ2-7 and V is TRBV6-5; 9 bases map to TRBD1. The CDR3 is 16 residues long. V lost 4 bases to trimming and J lost 3 bases; unmatched junction nucleotides: 10. Germline assignment: CDR1 MNHEY and CDR2 SVGAGI. CDR3 loop: CASSWTGQGPSYEQYF. The DNA of the CDR3 is TGTGCCAGCAGTTGGACGGGACAGGGCCCCAGCTACGAGCAGTACTTC.

The chain joins TRBV7-9 to TRBJ2-1, with 9 positions matching TRBD2. The V and J ends lost 5 bases and 9 bases, in that order; junction bases with no gene match: 11. The CDR3 covers 15 residues. The germline gives CDR1 SEHNR, CDR2 FQNEAQ (reference sequence). The CDR3 region is CASSPPGTSITEQFF. DNA of the CDR3: TGTGCCAGCAGCCCCCCCGGGACTAGCATTACTGAGCAGTTCTTC.

The chain employs TRBV4-1 and TRBJ2-3, with D tentatively TRBD2 (5 bases). The CDR3 is 15 residues long. The germline V gene encodes CDR1 MGHRA and CDR2 YSYEKL. Trimming took 3 bases from V and 3 from J, leaving 13 bases between them. CDR3 in amino acids: CASSQGVVGTDTQYF. CDR3 sequence (DNA): TGCGCCAGCAGCCAGGGAGTGGTCGGAACAGATACGCAGTATTTT.

Relative to its sample, this clone is medium-sized. The sample carries other DNA sequences with the same CDR3. The chain joins TRBV7-8 to TRBJ2-5; D is undetermined. The CDR3 sequence is 12 residues long. Germline CDR1 and CDR2: SGHVS and FQNEAQ. Trimming cost V 1 base and J 5 bases, with 5 bases left between them. CDR3 bases: TGTGCCAGCAGCTTAGTTAGCGAGACCCAGTACTTC. Encoded protein: CASSLVSETQYF. Full variable domain (remainder filled in from reference TRBV7-8 and TRBJ2-5): GAGVSQSPRYKVAKRGQDVALRCDPISGHVSLFWYQQALGQGPEFLTYFQNEAQLDKSGLPSDRFFAERPEGSVSTLKIQRTQQEDSAVYLCASSLVSETQYFGPGTRLLVL.

V gene TRBV6-5 combines with J gene TRBJ1-2; 7 bases are shared with TRBD1. The trim removed 0 bases at V and 3 bases at J, leaving 1 base unmatched. The CDR3 covers 14 residues. CDR1 MNHEY and CDR2 SVGAGI come from the germline V gene. CDR3 loop: CASSYSGQHYGYTF. CDR3 in DNA: TGTGCCAGCAGTTACTCGGGACAGCACTATGGCTACACCTTC.

V usage is TRBV29-1 and J usage is TRBJ2-7, with D possibly TRBD1 on 6 matching bases. The V and J ends lost 6 bases and 7 bases respectively, with 10 bases between them. The CDR3 consists of 10 residues. Germline-derived CDR1 and CDR2 are SQVTM and ANQGSEA. The CDR3 protein is CSVRGQEQYF. The CDR3 nucleotides are TGCAGCGTAAGAGGACAGGAGCAGTACTTC.